Below, one TCR beta chain is given with its context. The antigen remains unidentified. One end of the junction fails to match germline, which may point to a read error. The record originates from a study of shared clonotypes between healthy human individuals. Regarding the study as a whole: Clonotypes not shared had lower generation probabilities than those common to all four donors.

CDR3 length: 14 residues. Germline V lookup: CDR1 SGHRS, CDR2 YFSETQ. The data were produced by immunoSEQ multiplex PCR, yet TCRdb's version contains in-frame clones alone and is incomplete. This sample yields some 2 million clones, of which 85% to 95% are seen a single time; approximately 0.13% belongs to the top ten. This sequence originates from a man between 18 and 35 years old in good health. The sequenced sample consisted of naive CD4+ T cells sorted from blood. As for subset: CD45RA+ positively selected. The chain links TRBV5-1 to TRBJ1-4; 7 bases are shared with TRBD1. This CDR3 reads CASSLDRGNQKLFF. CDR3 DNA sequence: TGCGCCAGCAGCTTGGACAGGGGTAATCAAAAACTGTTTTTT.